The 13 T cell receptor beta chains in this list originate from one sample, sequenced in a study of T cells of healthy individuals. TCRdb processed the 5' RACE reads anew with MiXCR; each CDR3 protein has one entry. The data contain 40,000 to 65,000 distinct CDR3 sequences, roughly 14% of them singletons. Receptor source: a human donor in good health.

This clonotype was counted many times. The chain recombines TRBV15 with TRBJ2-1; 8 bases are shared with TRBD2. V gave up 4 bases and J gave up 6 bases; unmatched junction bases: 14. Germline assignment: CDR1 LNHNV and CDR2 YYDKDF (reference sequence). This CDR3 is built from 17 residues. The chain's CDR3 is CATSIYRSGGVSNEQFF. CDR3 coding DNA: TGTGCCACCAGCATATACAGATCGGGGGGGGTAAGCAATGAGCAGTTCTTC. Full variable domain (outside the CDR3, taken from reference TRBV15 and TRBJ2-1): DAMVIQNPRYQVTQFGKPVTLSCSQTLNHNVMYWYQQKSSQAPKLLFHYYDKDFNNEADTPDNFQSRRPNTSFCFLDIRSPGLGDTAMYLCATSIYRSGGVSNEQFFGPGTRLTVL.

This sequence joins TRBV2 and TRBJ1-1; D call uncertain. The germline V and J ends were trimmed by 6 bases and 6 bases, with 11 bases remaining between them. CDR1 is SNHLY and CDR2 is FYNNEI in the germline V gene. The CDR3 has 12 amino acids. The chain's CDR3 is CASSRIRAEAFF. The DNA of the CDR3 is TGTGCCAGCAGCAGGATTCGGGCTGAAGCTTTCTTT.

The chain recombines TRBV12-5 with TRBJ2-1, with D perhaps TRBD1 (5 bases). Germline CDR1 reads LGHNT; CDR2 reads FRNRAP. The V end lost 6 bases, the J end lost 0 bases, and 12 bases lay between the germline ends. The CDR3 runs 15 residues. For the CDR3, the DNA is TGTGCTAGTGGAGGGGCCCCTAGCTCCTACAATGAGCAGTTCTTC. Protein sequence: CASGGAPSSYNEQFF.

This clonotype was recorded at least ten times. The genes are TRBV20-1 and TRBJ2-7, with D perhaps being TRBD1 or TRBD2 (5 bases each). CDR1 is DFQATT and CDR2 is SNEGSKA in the germline V gene (reference sequence). This CDR3 region has 13 residues. Trimming took off 2 bases at V and 2 bases at J, with 10 bases between the two ends. The CDR3 coding sequence is TGCAGTGCTAGACGGGACGGTACCTACGAGCAGTACTTC. This encodes CSARRDGTYEQYF.

This clonotype occurred many times. V usage is TRBV5-1 and J usage is TRBJ2-3; D possibly uses TRBD1 or TRBD2 (5 bases each). CDR1 is SGHRS, CDR2 YFSETQ, per germline. This CDR3 has 14 amino acids. V shed 6 bases and J shed 6 bases, with 17 bases lying between them. The CDR3 sequence: CASTGRRGDDTQYF. As DNA, the CDR3 is TGCGCCAGCACGGGGCGGCGAGGGGATGATACGCAGTATTTT.

This rearrangement joins TRBV4-3 to TRBJ2-2; TRBD1 matches 9 bases. Per germline, CDR1 LGHNA and CDR2 YSLEER. The CDR3 is 16 amino acids. The trim removed 3 bases at V and 6 bases at J, leaving 8 bases unmatched. The CDR3 region is CASSQGGTGQSGELFF. As DNA, the CDR3 is TGCGCCAGCAGCCAGGGCGGGACAGGGCAGTCCGGGGAGCTGTTTTTT.

This clonotype was observed many times. The chain uses TRBV29-1 and TRBJ1-2, with D possibly matching TRBD1 (6 bases). The CDR3 has 14 amino acids. Trimming took 1 base from V and 4 from J, leaving 13 bases between them. CDR1 is SQVTM, CDR2 ANQGSEA, per germline. The CDR3 loop is CSVEGSGVVYGYTF. In nucleotides, the CDR3 is TGCAGCGTTGAAGGTTCAGGGGTAGTCTATGGCTACACCTTC.

In the case of this clonotype: The junction and the germline gene differ at one end; a read error may be behind it. V gene TRBV11-2 combines with J gene TRBJ2-7, with no clear D. CDR1 and CDR2 (germline): SGHAT, FQNNGV. The CDR3 is 13 amino acids. CDR3 sequence reads: CASGLVGTYEQYF. Here the CDR3 DNA reads TGTGCCAGCGGCTTAGTGGGTACCTACGAGCAGTACTTC.

The chain carries TRBV10-3 and TRBJ2-7; TRBD2 agrees at 14 bases. V lost 6 bases, J lost 6 bases, and 4 bases stayed unmatched. CDR3 length equals 14 residues. Per the germline V gene, CDR1 is ENHRY and CDR2 is SYGVKD. CDR3 nucleotides: TGTGCCATCAGGGGACTAGCGGGGGAAGGCGAGCAGTACTTC. Protein sequence: CAIRGLAGEGEQYF.

The chain couples TRBV20-1 to TRBJ1-6; TRBD1 aligns across 12 bases. The junction had 18 bases not matched to a gene; V was cut back by 1 base and J by 14 bases. CDR1 DFQATT and CDR2 SNEGSKA come from the germline V gene (reference sequence). The CDR3 sequence is 18 residues long. CDR3: CSARGDRGRSSYKSSLHF. The CDR3, as DNA: TGCAGTGCTAGAGGGGACAGGGGGCGAAGCTCCTATAAATCATCCCTCCACTTT.

This clonotype has a count of ten or more. The chain has TRBV13 and TRBJ1-2; D unclear. Trimming pared 2 bases from V and 2 bases from J, leaving 18 bases between. The CDR3 spans 17 residues. Germline-derived CDR1 and CDR2 are PRHDT and FYEKMQ (reference sequence). The CDR3 sequence: CASSLWEGGGLNYGYTF. The CDR3 DNA is TGTGCCAGCAGCTTATGGGAGGGTGGCGGGTTAAACTATGGCTACACCTTC.

The chain recombines TRBV4-3 with TRBJ2-1; D possibly corresponds to TRBD1 (6 bases). Per the germline V gene, CDR1 is LGHNA and CDR2 is YSLEER. The ends were cut back, 0 bases at V and 9 bases at J, with 9 bases in the middle. The CDR3 has 13 amino acids. CDR3 amino acids: CASSQDLGGEQFF. Here the CDR3 DNA reads TGCGCCAGCAGCCAAGACCTAGGGGGTGAGCAGTTCTTC.

The chain has TRBV20-1 and TRBJ2-2; 9 nucleotides agree with TRBD1. Trimming cost V 3 bases and J 4 bases; bases outside gene matches: 0. The germline CDR1 and CDR2 sequences are DFQATT and SNEGSKA (reference sequence). CDR3 length: 13 amino acids. This chain's CDR3 is CSARTGGTGELFF. CDR3 bases: TGCAGTGCTAGGACAGGGGGCACCGGGGAGCTGTTTTTT.